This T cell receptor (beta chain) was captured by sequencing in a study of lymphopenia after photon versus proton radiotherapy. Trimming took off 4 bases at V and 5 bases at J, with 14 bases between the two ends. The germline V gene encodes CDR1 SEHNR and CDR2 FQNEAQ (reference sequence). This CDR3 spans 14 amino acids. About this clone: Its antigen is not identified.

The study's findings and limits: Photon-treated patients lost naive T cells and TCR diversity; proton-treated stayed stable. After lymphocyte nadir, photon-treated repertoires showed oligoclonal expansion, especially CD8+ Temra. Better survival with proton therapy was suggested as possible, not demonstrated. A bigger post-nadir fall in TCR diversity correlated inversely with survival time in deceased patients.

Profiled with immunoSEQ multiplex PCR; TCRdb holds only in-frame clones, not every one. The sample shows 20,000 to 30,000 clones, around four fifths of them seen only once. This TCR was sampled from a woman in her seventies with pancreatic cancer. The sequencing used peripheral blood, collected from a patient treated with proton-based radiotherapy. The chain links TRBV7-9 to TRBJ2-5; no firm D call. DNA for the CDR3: TGTGCCAGCAGCTCGACGGTTAGTCGGGAGACCCAGTACTTC. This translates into CASSSTVSRETQYF.